The next 4 T cell receptor beta chains were all read from a single sample in a study of blood T cells in healthy people across ages (dated by TCRdb to 2015 to 2017). Libraries were constructed by 5' RACE. A second PCR of 7 to 11 cycles was performed with a sample-barcoded 5' primer and a J-beta primer mix. TCRdb trimmed the raw reads at Q25, called clones with MiXCR and kept productive beta chains. For every CDR3 protein sequence, its rows merge into one entry that carries the most common genes and DNA. Across this sample there are around 1,800,000 distinct CDR3 sequences, with approximately 39% seen only once. The ten largest make up 23% of the sample. The specimen sequenced was blood. The receptor source for this set is a human donor in good health.

This sequence joins TRBV7-2 and TRBJ2-5, with 11 nucleotides matching TRBD2. This CDR3 contains 14 residues. The germline CDR1 and CDR2 sequences are SGHTA and FQGNSA. Trimming took 4 bases from V and 7 from J; bases not matched to a gene: 5. CDR3 in DNA: TGTGCCAGCAGCTCGCTAGCGGGGGGAGGGACCCAGTACTTC. This encodes CASSSLAGGGTQYF.

This rearrangement joins TRBV27 to TRBJ2-1, with TRBD1 identical over 9 bases. Germline CDR1 is MNHEY and CDR2 is SMNVEV (reference sequence). CDR3 length: 18 residues. Trimming removed 5 bases from V and 5 bases from J; junction bases left unmatched: 16. The CDR3 is CASSLPGQGKIFHNEQFF. CDR3 DNA sequence: TGTGCCAGCAGTCTCCCGGGACAGGGAAAAATTTTTCACAATGAGCAGTTCTTC.

With respect to this clonotype: This likely comes from a read error, as the CDR3 has no conserved phenylalanine or tryptophan at its end. The DNA is left out, because the CDR3 cannot be placed on it with certainty; the CDR3 is given as TCRdb lists it. The chain links TRBV7-6 to TRBJ2-4; TRBD2 was called by the table and not checked on the DNA. Inclusive of both ends, the CDR3 amounts to 10 amino acids. Germline V CDR1 and CDR2: SGHVS, FNYEAQ. CDR3 region: CASSPQRTNY.

This clonotype was picked up a small number of times. The chain couples TRBV20-1 to TRBJ2-7, with TRBD2 matching 10 bases. Germline loops: CDR1 DFQATT, CDR2 SNEGSKA (reference sequence). The V gene end was trimmed by 2 bases and the J gene end by 6 bases; junction bases not matched to a gene: 4. The CDR3 covers 13 residues. CDR3 loop: CSARFTSGVEQYF. The CDR3 DNA reads TGCAGTGCTAGATTTACTAGCGGGGTCGAGCAGTACTTC.